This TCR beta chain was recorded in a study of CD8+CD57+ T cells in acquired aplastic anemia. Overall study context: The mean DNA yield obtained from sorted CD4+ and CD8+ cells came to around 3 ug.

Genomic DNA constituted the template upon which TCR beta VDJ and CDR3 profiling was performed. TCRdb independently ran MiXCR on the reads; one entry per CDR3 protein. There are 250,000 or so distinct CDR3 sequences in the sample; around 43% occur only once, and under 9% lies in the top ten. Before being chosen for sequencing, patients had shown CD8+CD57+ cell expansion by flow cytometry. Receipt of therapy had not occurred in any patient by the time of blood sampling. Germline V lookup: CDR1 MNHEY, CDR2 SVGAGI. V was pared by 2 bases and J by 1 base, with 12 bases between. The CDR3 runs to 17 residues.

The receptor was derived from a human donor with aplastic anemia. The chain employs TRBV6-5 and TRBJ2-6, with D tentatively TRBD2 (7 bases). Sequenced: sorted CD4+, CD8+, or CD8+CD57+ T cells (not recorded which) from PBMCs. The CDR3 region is CASSYRGGLSGANVLTF. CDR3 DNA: TGTGCCAGCAGTTACAGGGGGGGGCTATCTGGGGCCAACGTCCTGACTTTC.